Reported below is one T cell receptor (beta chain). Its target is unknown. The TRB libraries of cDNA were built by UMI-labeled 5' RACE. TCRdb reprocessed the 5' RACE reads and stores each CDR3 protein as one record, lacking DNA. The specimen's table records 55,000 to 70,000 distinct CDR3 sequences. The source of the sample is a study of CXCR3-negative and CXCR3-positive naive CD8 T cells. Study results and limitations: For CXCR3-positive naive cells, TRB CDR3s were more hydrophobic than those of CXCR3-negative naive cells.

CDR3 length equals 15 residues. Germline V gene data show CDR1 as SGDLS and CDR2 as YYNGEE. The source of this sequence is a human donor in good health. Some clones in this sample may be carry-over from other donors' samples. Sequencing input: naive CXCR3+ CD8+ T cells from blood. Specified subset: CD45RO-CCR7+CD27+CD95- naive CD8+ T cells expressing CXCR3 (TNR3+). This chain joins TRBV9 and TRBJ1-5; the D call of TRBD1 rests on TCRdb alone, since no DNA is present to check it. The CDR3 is CASSVAGADGEPQHF.